The rows below give T cell receptor beta chains drawn from one sample of a study of OX40 agonist ivuxolimab in advanced cancers. Profiled with immunoSEQ multiplex PCR; TCRdb holds only in-frame clones, not every one. The sample includes more than 10,000 clones, 70% to 85% of them seen just once. The specimen was CD4+ or CD8+ T cells sorted from blood, collected in a trial of the OX40 agonist ivuxolimab. All receptors come from an adult with an advanced solid tumor such as melanoma, head and neck, liver or kidney cancer. CDR3s include the opening cysteine and the closing phenylalanine or tryptophan. A D gene is named only where the DNA matches it firmly. The size field is filled for only some rows; it gives once, few, many or a size class.

cdr3_aa: CASTLILVGTEAFF
cdr3_nt: TGCGCCAGCACCCTTATCCTCGTGGGCACTGAAGCTTTCTTT
d_call: NA
v_call: TRBV4-1
clone_size: NA
j_call: TRBJ1-1

cdr3_aa: CASSLAGQGYEQYF
cdr3_nt: TGTGCCAGCAGCTTAGCCGGACAGGGGTACGAGCAGTACTTC
d_call: TRBD1
v_call: TRBV7-9
clone_size: NA
j_call: TRBJ2-7

cdr3_aa: CASSSGDWQYNEQFF
cdr3_nt: TGTGCCAGCAGTTCAGGGGACTGGCAATACAATGAGCAGTTCTTC
d_call: NA
v_call: TRBV27
clone_size: NA
j_call: TRBJ2-1

cdr3_aa: CASSVGAGANVLTF
cdr3_nt: TGTGCCAGTAGTGTGGGGGCTGGGGCCAACGTCCTGACTTTC
d_call: NA
v_call: TRBV19
clone_size: NA
j_call: TRBJ2-6

cdr3_aa: CASSLSDNAFKQYF
cdr3_nt: TGTGCCAGCAGCTTGTCTGACAACGCCTTTAAGCAGTACTTC
d_call: NA
v_call: TRBV5-6
clone_size: NA
j_call: TRBJ2-7

cdr3_aa: CASSSTGGSEKLFF
cdr3_nt: TGTGCCAGCAGCTCCACAGGGGGCTCTGAAAAACTGTTTTTT
d_call: TRBD1
v_call: TRBV7-9
clone_size: once
j_call: TRBJ1-4

cdr3_aa: CASSGRGVTTGELFF
cdr3_nt: TGTGCCAGCAGCGGTCGGGGAGTGACCACCGGGGAGCTGTTTTTT
d_call: NA
v_call: TRBV9
clone_size: medium-sized
j_call: TRBJ2-2

cdr3_aa: CASSPTAGTGETQYF
cdr3_nt: TGTGCCAGCAGTCCGACCGCGGGGACGGGGGAGACCCAGTACTTC
d_call: NA
v_call: TRBV6-1
clone_size: few
j_call: TRBJ2-5

cdr3_aa: CASTTARGNSPLHF
cdr3_nt: TGTGCCAGCACCACCGCCCGGGGGAATTCACCCCTCCACTTT
d_call: NA
v_call: TRBV28
clone_size: NA
j_call: TRBJ1-6

cdr3_aa: CASSYTGDTEAFF
cdr3_nt: TGTGCCAGCAGTTACACGGGGGACACTGAAGCTTTCTTT
d_call: NA
v_call: TRBV28
clone_size: NA
j_call: TRBJ1-1

cdr3_aa: CASSQDTGLAGGWNEQFF
cdr3_nt: TGCGCCAGCAGCCAAGATACGGGCCTAGCGGGAGGCTGGAATGAGCAGTTCTTC
d_call: TRBD2
v_call: TRBV4-1
clone_size: NA
j_call: TRBJ2-1

cdr3_aa: CAWGILRTAEAFF
cdr3_nt: TGTGCCTGGGGTATCCTTAGGACAGCTGAAGCTTTCTTT
d_call: NA
v_call: TRBV30
clone_size: few
j_call: TRBJ1-1

cdr3_aa: CASSLGLADYNEQFF
cdr3_nt: TGTGCCAGCAGCTTGGGGCTAGCGGACTACAATGAGCAGTTCTTC
d_call: TRBD2
v_call: TRBV5-8
clone_size: once
j_call: TRBJ2-1

cdr3_aa: CASQAGLAGWRVDTDTQYF
cdr3_nt: TGTGCCAGTCAGGCGGGACTAGCGGGATGGAGGGTGGACACAGATACGCAGTATTTT
d_call: TRBD2
v_call: TRBV10-3
clone_size: NA
j_call: TRBJ2-3

cdr3_aa: CASSSRVSYEQYF
cdr3_nt: TGTGCCAGCAGTTCGCGGGTCTCCTACGAGCAGTACTTC
d_call: NA
v_call: TRBV27
clone_size: NA
j_call: TRBJ2-7

cdr3_aa: CASSLQHPPDTQYF
cdr3_nt: TGTGCCAGCAGTTTACAACACCCCCCAGATACGCAGTATTTT
d_call: NA
v_call: TRBV27
clone_size: NA
j_call: TRBJ2-3

cdr3_aa: CSVNRAEGYTF
cdr3_nt: TGCAGCGTTAACCGGGCTGAAGGCTACACCTTC
d_call: NA
v_call: TRBV29-1
clone_size: NA
j_call: TRBJ1-2

cdr3_aa: CASSGTWTTGANVLTF
cdr3_nt: TGTGCCAGCAGTGGAACTTGGACAACGGGGGCCAACGTCCTGACTTTC
d_call: NA
v_call: TRBV6-1
clone_size: NA
j_call: TRBJ2-6

cdr3_aa: CASSELFSSYEQYF
cdr3_nt: TGTGCCAGCAGTGAACTGTTCAGCTCCTACGAGCAGTACTTC
d_call: NA
v_call: TRBV2
clone_size: NA
j_call: TRBJ2-7

cdr3_aa: CASSLWGSSYEQYF
cdr3_nt: TGTGCCAGCAGTTTATGGGGGAGCTCCTACGAGCAGTACTTC
d_call: NA
v_call: TRBV28
clone_size: NA
j_call: TRBJ2-7

cdr3_aa: CAWTTGTGLSGYTF
cdr3_nt: TGTGCCTGGACCACCGGGACAGGTCTTAGTGGCTACACCTTC
d_call: TRBD1
v_call: TRBV30
clone_size: NA
j_call: TRBJ1-2

cdr3_aa: CASSFGQGYEQYF
cdr3_nt: TGTGCCAGCAGTTTTGGGCAGGGGTACGAGCAGTACTTC
d_call: NA
v_call: TRBV28
clone_size: NA
j_call: TRBJ2-7

cdr3_aa: CASSLGGGIENTEAFF
cdr3_nt: TGTGCCAGCAGCTTAGGAGGAGGTATAGAGAACACTGAAGCTTTCTTT
d_call: NA
v_call: TRBV7-2
clone_size: NA
j_call: TRBJ1-1

cdr3_aa: CASSSTGGDEKLFF
cdr3_nt: TGTGCCAGCAGCTCGACAGGGGGTGATGAAAAACTGTTTTTT
d_call: TRBD1
v_call: TRBV7-9
clone_size: few
j_call: TRBJ1-4

cdr3_aa: CASSQDWFRSLGREAFF
cdr3_nt: TGCGCCAGCAGCCAAGATTGGTTTAGGTCGCTCGGCCGTGAAGCTTTCTTT
d_call: NA
v_call: TRBV4-3
clone_size: hyperexpanded
j_call: TRBJ1-1

cdr3_aa: CASSEAPSSYNSPLHF
cdr3_nt: TGTGCCAGCAGTGAAGCGCCAAGCTCCTATAATTCACCCCTCCACTTT
d_call: NA
v_call: TRBV6-1
clone_size: NA
j_call: TRBJ1-6

cdr3_aa: CASSPQGYGYTF
cdr3_nt: TGTGCCAGCAGCCCACAGGGATATGGCTACACCTTC
d_call: NA
v_call: TRBV27
clone_size: NA
j_call: TRBJ1-2

cdr3_aa: CASSWGIQETQYF
cdr3_nt: TGTGCCAGTAGTTGGGGGATTCAAGAGACCCAGTACTTC
d_call: NA
v_call: TRBV19
clone_size: NA
j_call: TRBJ2-5

cdr3_aa: CASSLSGGINTDTQYF
cdr3_nt: TGTGCCAGCAGTTTATCCGGGGGCATTAACACAGATACGCAGTATTTT
d_call: NA
v_call: TRBV27
clone_size: once
j_call: TRBJ2-3

cdr3_aa: CASSQVPSGRVDTGELFF
cdr3_nt: TGCGCCAGCAGCCAAGTTCCTAGCGGGAGGGTTGACACCGGGGAGCTGTTTTTT
d_call: TRBD2
v_call: TRBV4-3
clone_size: NA
j_call: TRBJ2-2

cdr3_aa: CASRRLAGTNEQFF
cdr3_nt: TGTGCCAGTAGGCGACTAGCGGGAACCAATGAGCAGTTCTTC
d_call: TRBD2
v_call: TRBV19
clone_size: NA
j_call: TRBJ2-1

cdr3_aa: CASSSKVGELFF
cdr3_nt: TGTGCCAGCAGCTCCAAGGTGGGGGAGCTGTTTTTT
d_call: NA
v_call: TRBV7-9
clone_size: NA
j_call: TRBJ2-2

cdr3_aa: CASSIRAARDEQYF
cdr3_nt: TGTGCCAGTAGTATCCGTGCGGCTCGTGACGAGCAGTACTTC
d_call: NA
v_call: TRBV19
clone_size: NA
j_call: TRBJ2-7

cdr3_aa: CARSLHPQHF
cdr3_nt: TGTGCCAGAAGCCTCCATCCCCAGCATTTT
d_call: NA
v_call: TRBV7-5
clone_size: NA
j_call: TRBJ1-5